Detailed here is one TCR beta chain. Its antigen is still unknown. No base-level quality is on record; no much larger clone is a single base apart. TCRbeta CDR3 regions were sequenced with the immunoSEQ Assay. After extraction, genomic DNA underwent amplification by bias-controlled multiplex PCR, followed by high-throughput sequencing. In the authors' own workflow: To quantify the absolute abundance of every unique TCRbeta CDR3 region, sequences were collapsed and filtered. T cell fraction was estimated by normalizing TCRbeta template counts to usable DNA, which was measured by amplifying reference genes present in all nucleated cells. Repertoire TCRs were annotated as SARS-CoV-2-specific when V gene, CDR3 amino acid sequence and J gene were exactly matched to a known reactive TCR set. MIRA supplied the reference SARS-CoV-2 TCR set, which was filtered for enrichment in COVID-19-positive ImmuneCODE repertoires so that public or cross-reactive TCRs were removed. Using the MIRA antigens, annotated TCRs were further analysed by specific ORF or by position within an ORF. Depth was the summed frequency of annotated unique rearrangements, while breadth was defined as annotated unique rearrangements over total unique productive rearrangements. Group comparisons of TCR breadth used two-sided Wilcoxon rank-sum tests. TCRdb limited this immuneACCESS table to in-frame rearrangements with V and J called. A share of clones is missing; checked studies link under half to unresolved V genes, and the rest is unexplained. V and J calls and clone size are as listed in that table; D and trimming were resolved from the DNA. For this sample there are hundreds of thousands of clones; roughly nine tenths appear just once. The top ten clones comprise over 1.3% of the sample.

This entry belongs to a study of Ad26.COV2.S vaccination and SARS-CoV-2 variants (dated by TCRdb to the early 2020s). For context, the study as a whole: Donors in the vaccine arm were drawn from COV1001, a phase I-IIa trial of Ad26.COV2.S in healthy adults that was multicentre, randomized, double-blind and placebo-controlled. A total of approximately 30 samples were included in the TCR-sequenced set, comprising around 20 Ad26.COV2.S vaccine recipients, 5 placebo recipients and 8 SARS-CoV-2 convalescent individuals. Throughout the experiments and outcome assessment, investigators stayed blinded to trial group allocation. The specificity and breadth of SARS-CoV-2-reactive T cell receptors after Ad26.COV2.S vaccination were assessed by TCRbeta repertoire sequencing. Participants in the trial were split at random into five groups of five each, receiving low-dose or high-dose Ad26.COV2.S once or twice, or else placebo on both occasions. Ad26.COV2.S was administered intramuscularly at a dose of 5x10^10 or 1x10^11 viral particles, either as one shot or as two shots given 56 days apart.

Reading the label with the study, this specimen's treatment or condition is: roughly 19 received Ad26.COV2.S at low or high dose, single or two shots; 5 received placebo; per-sample allocation not given. For vaccine and placebo recipients, the sequenced repertoires came from samples collected on day 63 after the first injection. Between 29 July and 7 August 2020, Cohort 1b enrolled approximately 26 adults aged 18-55 years at one site in Boston, USA. As a vaccine, Ad26.COV2.S was a replication-incompetent adenovirus type 26 vector that expressed a prefusion-stabilized SARS-CoV-2 spike protein derived from the original Wuhan strain. Measured from the cysteine to the phenylalanine, the CDR3 is 17 residues long. Here the CDR3 DNA is all that survives: 51 bases in frame from base 1. For CDR1 and CDR2, the germline V gene lists LGHNT and FRNRAP. The junction carries 18 bases between V and J, which are trimmed by 0 bases and 3 bases respectively.

Results the study describes overall, beyond this receptor: Comparable non-spike TCR breadth was observed between vaccine and placebo recipients, consistent with only spike being contained in the vaccine. The study lacked the statistical power to compare responses across vaccine doses or regimens. It was noted by the authors that total T cell responses may have been underestimated by the TCR breadth and depth analyses. After vaccination, spike-specific CD8+ and CD4+ T cell responses were reported to show substantial breadth. Ad26.COV2.S recipients had higher spike-specific TCR breadth than placebo recipients (P = 0.0014).

The rearrangement combines TRBV12-5 with TRBJ2-7; the D segment is perhaps TRBD1 or TRBD2, each sharing 6 matched bases. The sequences come from peripheral blood, collected in a trial of Ad26.COV2.S vaccine versus placebo. This sequence originates from a person between 18 and 60 years old who received the Ad26.COV2.S COVID-19 vaccine or a placebo. Read as DNA, the sequence is TGTGCTAGTGGTTTGGTACCGGGGACGGGGGCCTACTACGAGCAGTACTTC. The resulting protein is CASGLVPGTGAYYEQYF.